The following is a TCR beta chain sequence with its context. 60 Vbeta and 13 Jbeta primers were used in PCR. Sequencing used immunoSEQ multiplex PCR; TCRdb keeps in-frame clones, though not all of them. The sample lists around 67,000 clones, 80% to 90% occurring once. CDR1 MNHEY and CDR2 SVGAGI come from the germline V gene. This CDR3 comprises 15 residues. J lost 4 bases, V lost 2 bases, and 3 bases had no gene match. This record belongs to a study of cytomegalovirus exposure and HLA in healthy donors. Sequenced input: PBMCs. V gene TRBV6-5 combines with J gene TRBJ1-5, with 9 bases fitting TRBD1. This TCR came from a woman aged 25 to 39 in good health and CMV-seropositive. The CDR3: CASSYTQGANQPQHF. The CDR3 nucleotides are TGTGCCAGCAGTTACACACAGGGGGCGAATCAGCCCCAGCATTTT.